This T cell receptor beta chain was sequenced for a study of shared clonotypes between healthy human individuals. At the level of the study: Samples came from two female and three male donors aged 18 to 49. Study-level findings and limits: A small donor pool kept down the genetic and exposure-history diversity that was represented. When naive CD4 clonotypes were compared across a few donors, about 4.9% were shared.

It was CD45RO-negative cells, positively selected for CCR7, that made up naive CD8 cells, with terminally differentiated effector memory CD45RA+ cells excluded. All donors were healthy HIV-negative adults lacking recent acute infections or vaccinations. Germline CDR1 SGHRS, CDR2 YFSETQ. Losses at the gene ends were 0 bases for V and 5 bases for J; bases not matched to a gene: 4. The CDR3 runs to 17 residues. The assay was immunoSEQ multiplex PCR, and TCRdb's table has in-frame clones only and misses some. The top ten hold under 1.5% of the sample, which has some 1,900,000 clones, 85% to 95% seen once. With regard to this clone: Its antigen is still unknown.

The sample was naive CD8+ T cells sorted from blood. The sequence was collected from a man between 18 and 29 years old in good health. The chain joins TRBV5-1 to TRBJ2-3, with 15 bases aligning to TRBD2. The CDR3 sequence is CASSLGTSGGAGDTQYF. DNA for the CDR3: TGCGCCAGCAGCTTGGGGACTAGCGGGGGGGCCGGAGATACGCAGTATTTT.